One sample yielded the 10 T cell receptor beta chains listed below, sequenced in a study of cytomegalovirus exposure and HLA in healthy donors. PCR involved 60 Vbeta and 13 Jbeta primers. Clones were sequenced by immunoSEQ multiplex PCR, and TCRdb holds only the in-frame ones, with some missing. The sample yields some 150,000 clones, roughly three quarters seen once. Sequencing input: PBMCs. The receptor set was obtained from a male donor in good health and CMV-seronegative.

This sequence joins TRBV25-1 and TRBJ1-5; D is uncertain. From germline, CDR1 is MGHDK and CDR2 SYGVNS. Deletions cut 2 bases from V and 9 bases from J, with 8 bases between. This CDR3 has 12 amino acids. The CDR3 protein is CASSEGSRPQHF. The CDR3 coding sequence is TGTGCCAGCAGTGAAGGGAGTCGGCCCCAGCATTTT.

The rearrangement uses TRBV7-9 and TRBJ1-6; 9 bases line up with TRBD1. The CDR3 loop spans 15 amino acids. The germline V gene has CDR1 SEHNR and CDR2 FQNEAQ (reference sequence). J gave up 6 bases and V 4 bases, and 4 bases lay outside the gene matches. The CDR3 DNA sequence: TGTGCCAGCAGCTCGGGACAGGGAGGTAATTCACCCCTCCACTTT. Residues: CASSSGQGGNSPLHF.

This clone was recorded once. The chain is built from TRBV7-6 and TRBJ1-1; unclear D gene. This CDR3 comprises 15 residues. Germline CDR1 reads SGHVS; CDR2 reads FNYEAQ. Between the trimmed V and J ends, which lost 0 bases and 8 bases, there was a span of 16 bases. CDR3 bases: TGTGCCAGCAGCTTAGCGCAGGCTGGACGGGGAGAAGCTTTCTTT. It codes for CASSLAQAGRGEAFF.

The chain links TRBV27 to TRBJ1-5, with TRBD1 identical over 8 bases. Germline CDR1 reads MNHEY; CDR2 reads SMNVEV (reference sequence). With 6 bases clipped from V and 6 bases from J, the junction kept 7 bases outside the gene matches. The CDR3 extends over 14 amino acids. The CDR3 DNA reads as TGTGCCAGCAGGAAAGGACAGGGCCCTCAGCCCCAGCATTTT. It codes for CASRKGQGPQPQHF.

Worth noting for this clone: The junction differs from germline at one of its ends, possibly a read error. The rearrangement joins TRBV30 to TRBJ1-2, with 7 bases aligning to TRBD1. Germline CDR1 and CDR2: GTSNPN and SVGIG (reference sequence). The CDR3 extends over 13 amino acids. CDR3 amino acids: CAGSRTGVYGYTF. The CDR3 nucleotides read TGTGCCGGGAGTAGGACAGGCGTCTATGGCTACACCTTC.

The chain is built from TRBV21-1 and TRBJ1-2; the D segment call TRBD1 is taken from the table without a DNA check. TRBV21-1 is a documented pseudogene. The length of the CDR3 is 14 residues. The CDR3 sequence: CASSKTGDPYGYTF. The DNA for the CDR3 is TGTGCCAGCAGCAAAACAGGGGACCCCTATGGCTACACCTTC.

The V call is TRBV7-9, the J call TRBJ1-1; D perhaps matches TRBD1 (6 bases). Trimming shortened V by 6 bases and J by 5 bases, and 25 bases separated the two germline ends. Germline CDR1 SEHNR, CDR2 FQNEAQ (reference sequence). This CDR3 is built from 17 residues. The CDR3 sequence is CASSYNAGESSRTEAFF. The DNA for the CDR3 is TGTGCCAGCAGTTATAATGCAGGGGAATCCAGTAGGACTGAAGCTTTCTTT. Full variable domain (outside the CDR3, taken from reference TRBV7-9 and TRBJ1-1): DTGVSQNPRHKITKRGQNVTFRCDPISEHNRLYWYRQTLGQGPEFLTYFQNEAQLEKSRLLSDRFSAERPKGSFSTLEIQRTEQGDSAMYLCASSYNAGESSRTEAFFGQGTRLTVV.

V and J are TRBV5-1 and TRBJ2-7, with D perhaps matching TRBD1 (6 bases). Trimming stripped 1 base from V and 3 bases from J, with 17 bases between. This CDR3 has 16 amino acids. CDR1 is SGHRS and CDR2 is YFSETQ in the germline V gene. The CDR3 sequence is CASSLSALGAVYEQYF. The CDR3 region has the DNA TGCGCCAGCAGCTTGTCAGCCCTGGGGGCTGTCTACGAGCAGTACTTC.

In DNA, the CDR3 is TGTGCCAGCAGTCTTCCGGGACAGAGGCGAGAAGCTTTCTTT. This gives the protein CASSLPGQRREAFF. The chain uses TRBV6-6 and TRBJ1-1; the match to TRBD1 covers 7 bases. CDR3 length equals 14 residues. The V gene end was trimmed by 5 bases and the J gene end by 8 bases; junction bases not matched to a gene: 11. Germline CDR1 and CDR2: MNHNY and SVGAGI (reference sequence).

The chain carries TRBV20-1 and TRBJ1-1; possibly TRBD1 for D (5 bases). V was cut by 3 bases and J by 11 bases, with 10 bases left in between. Looked up from germline, CDR1 is DFQATT and CDR2 is SNEGSKA (reference sequence). CDR3 size: 10 residues. CDR3 bases: TGCAGTGCTAGGGGGGGATTCGCTTTCTTT. Translated, it gives CSARGGFAFF.